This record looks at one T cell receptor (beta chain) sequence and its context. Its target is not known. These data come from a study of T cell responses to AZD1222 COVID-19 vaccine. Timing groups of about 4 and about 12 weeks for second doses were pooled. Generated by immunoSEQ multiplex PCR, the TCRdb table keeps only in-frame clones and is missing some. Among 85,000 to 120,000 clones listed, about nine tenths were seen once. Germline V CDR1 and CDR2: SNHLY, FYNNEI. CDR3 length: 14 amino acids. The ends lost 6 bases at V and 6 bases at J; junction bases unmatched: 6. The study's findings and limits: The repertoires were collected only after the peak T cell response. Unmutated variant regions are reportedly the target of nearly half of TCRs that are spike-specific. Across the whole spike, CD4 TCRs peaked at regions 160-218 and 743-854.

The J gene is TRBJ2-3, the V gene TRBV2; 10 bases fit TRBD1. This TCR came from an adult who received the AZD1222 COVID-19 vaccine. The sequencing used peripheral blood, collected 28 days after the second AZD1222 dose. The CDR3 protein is CASSPGQGFDTQYF. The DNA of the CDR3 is TGTGCCAGCAGCCCGGGACAGGGGTTCGATACGCAGTATTTT. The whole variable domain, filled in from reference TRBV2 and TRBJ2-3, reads EPEVTQTPSHQVTQMGQEVILRCVPISNHLYFYWYRQILGQKVEFLVSFYNNEISEKSEIFDDQFSVERPDGSNFTLKIRSTKLEDSAMYFCASSPGQGFDTQYFGPGTRLTVL.